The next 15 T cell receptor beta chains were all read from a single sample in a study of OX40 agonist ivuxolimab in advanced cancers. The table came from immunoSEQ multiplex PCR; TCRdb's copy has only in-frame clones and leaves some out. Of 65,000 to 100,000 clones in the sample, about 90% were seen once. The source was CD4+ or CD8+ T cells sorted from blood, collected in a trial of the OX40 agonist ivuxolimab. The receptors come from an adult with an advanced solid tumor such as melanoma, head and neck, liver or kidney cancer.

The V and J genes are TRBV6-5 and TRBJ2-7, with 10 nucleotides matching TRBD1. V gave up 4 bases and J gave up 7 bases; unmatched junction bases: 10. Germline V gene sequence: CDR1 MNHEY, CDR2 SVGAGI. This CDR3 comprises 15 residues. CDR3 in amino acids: CASSSRDRGLREQYF. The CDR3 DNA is TGTGCCAGCAGTTCCCGGGACAGGGGTCTACGGGAGCAGTACTTC.

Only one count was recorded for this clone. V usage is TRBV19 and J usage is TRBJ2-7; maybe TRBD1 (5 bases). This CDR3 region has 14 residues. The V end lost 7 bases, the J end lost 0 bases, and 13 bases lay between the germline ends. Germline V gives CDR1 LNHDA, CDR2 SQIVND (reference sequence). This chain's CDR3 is CASTRTSSSYEQYF. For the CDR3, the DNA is TGTGCCAGTACCAGGACAAGCAGCTCCTACGAGCAGTACTTC.

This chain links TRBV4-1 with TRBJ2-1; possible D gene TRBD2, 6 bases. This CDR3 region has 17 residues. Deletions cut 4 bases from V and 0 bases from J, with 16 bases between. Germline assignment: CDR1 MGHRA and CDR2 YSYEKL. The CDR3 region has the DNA TGCGCCAGCAGCCTCGGGGGTGCCGTGGACTCCTACAATGAGCAGTTCTTC. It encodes CASSLGGAVDSYNEQFF.

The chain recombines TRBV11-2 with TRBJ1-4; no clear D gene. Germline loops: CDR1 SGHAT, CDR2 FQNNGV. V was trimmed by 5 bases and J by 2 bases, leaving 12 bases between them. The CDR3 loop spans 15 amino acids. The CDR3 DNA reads TGTGCCAGCAGCCCGGCGGGCCTGACTAATGAAAAACTGTTTTTT. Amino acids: CASSPAGLTNEKLFF. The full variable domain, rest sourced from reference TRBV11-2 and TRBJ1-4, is EAGVAQSPRYKIIEKRQSVAFWCNPISGHATLYWYQQILGQGPKLLIQFQNNGVVDDSQLPKDRFSAERLKGVDSTLKIQPAKLEDSAVYLCASSPAGLTNEKLFFGSGTQLSVL.

CDR3 amino acids: CASSFWGREGNTIYF. The DNA of the CDR3 is TGTGCCAGCAGCTTTTGGGGGCGCGAAGGAAACACCATATATTTT. This chain links TRBV7-2 with TRBJ1-3, with TRBD1 as a possible D gene (6 bases). The germline V gene encodes CDR1 SGHTA and CDR2 FQGNSA. The CDR3 spans 15 residues. V was shortened by 3 bases and J by 4 bases, with 13 bases between the two germline ends.

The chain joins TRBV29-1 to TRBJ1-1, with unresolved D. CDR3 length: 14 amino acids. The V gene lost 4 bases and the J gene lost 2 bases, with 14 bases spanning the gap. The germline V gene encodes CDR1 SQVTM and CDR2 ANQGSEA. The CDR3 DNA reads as TGCAGCGTTGTTCCCCGGCAGAGTAACACTGAAGCTTTCTTT. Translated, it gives CSVVPRQSNTEAFF.

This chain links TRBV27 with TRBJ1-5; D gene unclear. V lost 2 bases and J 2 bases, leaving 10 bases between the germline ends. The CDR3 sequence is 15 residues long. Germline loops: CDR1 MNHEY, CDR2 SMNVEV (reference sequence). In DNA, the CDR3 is TGTGCCAGCAGTTTAAGCCCTAGGGGCAATCAGCCCCAGCATTTT. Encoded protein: CASSLSPRGNQPQHF.

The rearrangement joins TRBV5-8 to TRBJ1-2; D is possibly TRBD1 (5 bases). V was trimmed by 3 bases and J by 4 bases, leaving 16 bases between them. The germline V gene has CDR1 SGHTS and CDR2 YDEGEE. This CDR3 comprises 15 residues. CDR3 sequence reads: CASSWRDGYPYGYTF. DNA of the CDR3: TGTGCCAGCAGCTGGAGGGACGGCTACCCCTATGGCTACACCTTC.

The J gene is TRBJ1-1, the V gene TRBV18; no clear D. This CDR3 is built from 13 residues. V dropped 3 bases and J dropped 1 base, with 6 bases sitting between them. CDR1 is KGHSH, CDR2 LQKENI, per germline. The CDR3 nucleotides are TGTGCCAGCTCACCCCAGGCGAACACTGAAGCTTTCTTT. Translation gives CASSPQANTEAFF.

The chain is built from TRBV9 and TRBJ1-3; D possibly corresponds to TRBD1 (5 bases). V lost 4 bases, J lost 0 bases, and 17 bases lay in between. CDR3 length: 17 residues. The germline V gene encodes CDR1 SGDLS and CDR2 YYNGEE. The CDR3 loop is CASSPQLGRFSGNTIYF. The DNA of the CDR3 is TGTGCCAGCAGCCCGCAGCTGGGACGGTTCTCTGGAAACACCATATATTTT. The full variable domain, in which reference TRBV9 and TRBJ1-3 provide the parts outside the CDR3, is DSGVTQTPKHLITATGQRVTLRCSPRSGDLSVYWYQQSLDQGLQFLIQYYNGEERAKGNILERFSAQQFPDLHSELNLSSLELGDSALYFCASSPQLGRFSGNTIYFGEGSWLTVV.

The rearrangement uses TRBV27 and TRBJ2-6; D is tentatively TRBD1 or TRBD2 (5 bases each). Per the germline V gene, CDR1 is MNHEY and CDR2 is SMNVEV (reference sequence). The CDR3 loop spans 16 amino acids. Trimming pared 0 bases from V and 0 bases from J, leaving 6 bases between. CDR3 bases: TGTGCCAGCAGTTTATCGGGACGCTCTGGGGCCAACGTCCTGACTTTC. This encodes CASSLSGRSGANVLTF.

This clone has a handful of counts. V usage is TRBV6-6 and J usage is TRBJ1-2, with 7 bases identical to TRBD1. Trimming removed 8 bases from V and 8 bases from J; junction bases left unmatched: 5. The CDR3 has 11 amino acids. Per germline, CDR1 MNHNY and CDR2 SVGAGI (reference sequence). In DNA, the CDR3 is TGTGCCAGCTACAGGGGTGGAGGCTACACCTTC. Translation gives CASYRGGGYTF.

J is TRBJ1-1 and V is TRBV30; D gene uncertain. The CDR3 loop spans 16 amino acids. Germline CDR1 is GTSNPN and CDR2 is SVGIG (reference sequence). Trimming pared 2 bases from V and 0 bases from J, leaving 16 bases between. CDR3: CAWSRGLAAMNTEAFF. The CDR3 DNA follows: TGTGCCTGGAGTCGTGGCTTGGCCGCGATGAACACTGAAGCTTTCTTT.

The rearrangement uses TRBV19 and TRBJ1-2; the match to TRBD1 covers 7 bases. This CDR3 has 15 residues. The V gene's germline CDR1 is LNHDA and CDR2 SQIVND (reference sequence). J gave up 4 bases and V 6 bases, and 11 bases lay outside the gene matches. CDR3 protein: CASSPNRGSGYGYTF. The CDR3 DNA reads TGTGCCAGTAGCCCCAACAGGGGATCAGGCTATGGCTACACCTTC.

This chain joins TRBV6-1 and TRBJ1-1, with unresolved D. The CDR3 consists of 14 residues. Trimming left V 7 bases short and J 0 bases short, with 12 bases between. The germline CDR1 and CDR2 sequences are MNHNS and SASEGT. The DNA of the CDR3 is TGTGCCAGCATTCAGGAGGCCATGAACACTGAAGCTTTCTTT. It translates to CASIQEAMNTEAFF.